This passage covers 31 T cell receptor beta chains from one sample sequenced in a study of blood T cell repertoires in COVID-19. The protocol was immunoSEQ multiplex PCR, while the TCRdb copy is restricted to in-frame clones and leaves out a portion. The sample carries under 200,000 clones, about 90% recorded once. The sample consisted of PBMCs or T cells enriched from blood (not recorded which). The receptors shown here come from a woman between 45 and 65 years old who had recovered from COVID-19.

The chain combines TRBV20-1 with TRBJ1-5; TRBD1 matches at 10 bases. The germline gives CDR1 DFQATT, CDR2 SNEGSKA (reference sequence). The CDR3 runs 17 residues. Trimming took 3 bases from V and 2 from J; bases not matched to a gene: 10. CDR3 bases: TGCAGTGCTAGTAGGAGTGACAGGGGGCAGGGCAATCAGCCCCAGCATTTT. Its translation is CSASRSDRGQGNQPQHF.

The chain carries TRBV30 and TRBJ2-5; 10 bases align to TRBD2. This CDR3 has 15 residues. Trimming at V came to 4 bases and at J to 5 bases, leaving 10 bases not matched to a gene. CDR1 GTSNPN and CDR2 SVGIG come from the germline V gene (reference sequence). The CDR3 bases are TGTGCCTGGACTAGCGGGAGAAGTAGGGGGGAGACCCAGTACTTC. This sequence encodes CAWTSGRSRGETQYF.

V and J are TRBV10-2 and TRBJ2-5; TRBD1 matches 7 bases. Trimming cost V 6 bases and J 2 bases; bases outside gene matches: 3. The CDR3 is 13 residues long. In germline, CDR1 is WSHSY, CDR2 SAAADI. As DNA, the CDR3 is TGCGCCAGCAGAAAGGGACAGCAAGAGACCCAGTACTTC. It translates to CASRKGQQETQYF.

V and J are TRBV5-5 and TRBJ2-1; TRBD2 matches at 15 bases. Germline V gene data show CDR1 as SGHKS and CDR2 as YYEKEE (reference sequence). Trimming removed 4 bases from V and 9 bases from J; junction bases left unmatched: 5. This CDR3 has 15 residues. CDR3 region: CASSGGTSGRSEQFF. For the CDR3, the DNA is TGTGCCAGCAGCGGGGGGACTAGCGGGAGGAGTGAGCAGTTCTTC.

J is TRBJ2-7 and V is TRBV29-1, with 8 bases fitting TRBD1. This CDR3 has 12 amino acids. Germline values: CDR1 SQVTM, CDR2 ANQGSEA. The V gene end was trimmed by 7 bases and the J gene end by 3 bases; junction bases not matched to a gene: 5. CDR3 bases: TGCAGCGGTGGGACAGGTGGCTACGAGCAGTACTTC. Its protein product is CSGGTGGYEQYF.

The rearrangement uses TRBV11-2 and TRBJ1-2; 7 bases line up with TRBD1. The V segment lost 1 base and the J segment 0 bases; nucleotides outside the gene matches: 2. CDR1 and CDR2 (germline): SGHAT, FQNNGV. This CDR3 has 15 amino acids. The CDR3 is CASSLGDSANYGYTF. CDR3 DNA: TGTGCCAGCAGCTTAGGGGACAGTGCTAACTATGGCTACACCTTC. Full variable domain (remainder filled in from reference TRBV11-2 and TRBJ1-2): EAGVAQSPRYKIIEKRQSVAFWCNPISGHATLYWYQQILGQGPKLLIQFQNNGVVDDSQLPKDRFSAERLKGVDSTLKIQPAKLEDSAVYLCASSLGDSANYGYTFGSGTRLTVV.

This clone appeared once. The chain recombines TRBV14 with TRBJ2-1; tentatively, D is TRBD2 (6 bases). In germline, CDR1 is SGHDN, CDR2 FVKESK. This CDR3 is built from 12 residues. Trimming cost V 6 bases and J 8 bases, with 11 bases left between them. The CDR3 is CASSPWRDEQFF. In DNA, the CDR3 is TGTGCCAGCAGTCCTTGGAGGGATGAGCAGTTCTTC. The whole variable domain, filled in from reference TRBV14 and TRBJ2-1, reads EAGVTQFPSHSVIEKGQTVTLRCDPISGHDNLYWYRRVMGKEIKFLLHFVKESKQDESGMPNNRFLAERTGGTYSTLKVQPAELEDSGVYFCASSPWRDEQFFGPGTRLTVL.

This clone has a handful of counts. V and J are TRBV4-1 and TRBJ1-2; weak D call: TRBD1 (6 bases). The ends were cut back, 1 base at V and 2 bases at J, with 11 bases in the middle. The CDR3 is made up of 15 amino acids. CDR1 and CDR2 from the germline V gene are MGHRA and YSYEKL. Written as DNA, the CDR3 is TGCGCCAGCAGCCAAGCCCAGGGGCTGAACTATGGCTACACCTTC. Translated, it gives CASSQAQGLNYGYTF.

The J gene is TRBJ2-1, the V gene TRBV19; a weak D match, TRBD2 (6 bases). In germline, CDR1 is LNHDA, CDR2 SQIVND (reference sequence). The CDR3 totals 14 residues. V was cut by 4 bases and J by 4 bases, with 11 bases left in between. CDR3 in DNA: TGTGCCAGTAGTACTAGCGCCTTATACAATGAGCAGTTCTTC. It yields the protein CASSTSALYNEQFF.

This clone was detected a few times. V gene TRBV18 combines with J gene TRBJ2-7; possible D gene TRBD2, 6 bases. V shed 1 base and J shed 0 bases, with 10 bases lying between them. Germline V lookup: CDR1 KGHSH, CDR2 LQKENI. The CDR3 consists of 15 residues. The CDR3: CASSPLADPSYEQYF. The CDR3 DNA follows: TGTGCCAGCTCACCACTAGCGGACCCCTCCTACGAGCAGTACTTC.

This clone was detected once. The chain employs TRBV5-1 and TRBJ1-2; D uncertain. Germline V CDR1 and CDR2: SGHRS, YFSETQ. The CDR3 runs 15 residues. V gave up 6 bases and J gave up 7 bases, with 22 bases separating them. The CDR3 DNA follows: TGCGCCAGCACCCTGGAGAAGGGTGTGAGCGGTGGCTACACCTTC. Its protein is CASTLEKGVSGGYTF.

The chain is built from TRBV2 and TRBJ1-6; 12 nucleotides line up with TRBD1. After removal of 4 bases from V and 7 bases from J, the junction contained 2 bases not matched to a gene. Germline V gene sequence: CDR1 SNHLY, CDR2 FYNNEI. The CDR3 length is 15 residues. The CDR3 here is CASSGGTGGNSPLHF. The CDR3 DNA is TGTGCCAGCAGTGGGGGGACAGGGGGCAATTCACCCCTCCACTTT.

V and J are TRBV7-2 and TRBJ1-5, with D possibly TRBD1 on 5 matching bases. The CDR3 has 13 residues. V dropped 2 bases and J dropped 5 bases, with 7 bases sitting between them. In germline, CDR1 is SGHTA, CDR2 FQGNSA. The CDR3 DNA follows: TGTGCCAGCAGCTTACAGGGCCATCAGCCCCAGCATTTT. It specifies CASSLQGHQPQHF.

This clone was observed a single time. V usage is TRBV6-2 or TRBV6-3 and J usage is TRBJ2-7; 10 nucleotides align to TRBD2. Germline V gives CDR1 MNHEY, CDR2 SVGEGT. Unmatched junction bases numbered 8, after V lost 6 bases and J lost 3 bases. The length of the CDR3 is 15 residues. The CDR3 here is CASSRTSGSGYEQYF. For the CDR3, the DNA is TGTGCCAGCAGCCGGACTAGCGGTAGTGGCTACGAGCAGTACTTC.

This clone was observed a single time. The V call is TRBV11-2, the J call TRBJ1-1; 7 nucleotides line up with TRBD1. The trim removed 1 base at V and 6 bases at J, leaving 8 bases unmatched. The length of the CDR3 is 15 residues. Per the germline V gene, CDR1 is SGHAT and CDR2 is FQNNGV. The DNA of the CDR3 is TGTGCCAGCAGCTTAGTAAGACAGGGTCAGGCTGAAGCTTTCTTT. Protein: CASSLVRQGQAEAFF. The variable domain in full, completed from reference TRBV11-2 and TRBJ1-1, reads EAGVAQSPRYKIIEKRQSVAFWCNPISGHATLYWYQQILGQGPKLLIQFQNNGVVDDSQLPKDRFSAERLKGVDSTLKIQPAKLEDSAVYLCASSLVRQGQAEAFFGQGTRLTVV.

The genes are TRBV30 and TRBJ1-4, with D unresolved. This CDR3 is built from 12 residues. V lost 0 bases, J lost 15 bases, and 14 bases lay in between. The germline CDR1 and CDR2 sequences are GTSNPN and SVGIG (reference sequence). CDR3 residues: CAWSVSHIQVFF. Written as DNA, the CDR3 is TGTGCCTGGAGTGTTTCCCATATTCAGGTGTTTTTT.

This clone was detected only a few times. V is TRBV28 and J is TRBJ1-2; perhaps TRBD1 as D (6 bases). V dropped 6 bases and J dropped 6 bases, with 20 bases sitting between them. Germline-derived CDR1 and CDR2 are MDHEN and SYDVKM. This CDR3 has 15 amino acids. The DNA of the CDR3 is TGTGCCAGCAGATCCCGTGAGGGGGGGCGACATGGCTACACCTTC. It codes for CASRSREGGRHGYTF.

The chain joins TRBV6-6 to TRBJ2-7; D is perhaps TRBD2 (5 bases). The CDR3 has 14 amino acids. Per the germline V gene, CDR1 is MNHNY and CDR2 is SVGAGI (reference sequence). The V end lost 4 bases, the J end lost 7 bases, and 17 bases lay between the germline ends. CDR3 sequence reads: CASSSLQATGEQYF. The CDR3 DNA reads as TGTGCCAGCAGTTCGCTCCAGGCTACGGGAGAGCAGTACTTC.

The rearrangement links TRBV5-1 to TRBJ2-7, with TRBD2 as a possible D gene (5 bases). V lost 4 bases and J lost 2, with 13 bases in between. The CDR3 has 14 amino acids. CDR1 is SGHRS and CDR2 is YFSETQ in the germline V gene. The chain's CDR3 is CASSDGADAYEQYF. The CDR3 nucleotides are TGCGCCAGCAGCGACGGAGCGGATGCCTACGAGCAGTACTTC.

The V call is TRBV7-8, the J call TRBJ1-4; 9 nucleotides agree with TRBD1. CDR1 and CDR2 from the germline V gene are SGHVS and FQNEAQ. Losses at the gene ends were 5 bases for V and 6 bases for J; bases not matched to a gene: 4. This CDR3 has 14 amino acids. CDR3 coding DNA: TGTGCCAGCAGCGCGCGGACAGGGGATGAAAAACTGTTTTTT. Translating it yields CASSARTGDEKLFF.

This clone was observed a handful of times. The chain is built from TRBV19 and TRBJ1-5, with D possibly TRBD1 on 6 matching bases. Germline V gives CDR1 LNHDA, CDR2 SQIVND (reference sequence). V was cut by 5 bases and J by 6 bases, with 11 bases left in between. The CDR3 spans 13 residues. The CDR3 sequence: CASSLQGIQPQHF. The CDR3 bases are TGTGCCAGTAGTCTACAGGGTATTCAGCCCCAGCATTTT.

This clone was seen once. The rearrangement uses TRBV27 and TRBJ1-1; D is undetermined. CDR1 is MNHEY, CDR2 SMNVEV, per germline (reference sequence). The CDR3 runs 13 residues. V was clipped by 2 bases and J by 4 bases, with 8 bases between them. The CDR3 is CASSLQVGTEAFF. CDR3 DNA sequence: TGTGCCAGCAGTTTACAGGTTGGCACTGAAGCTTTCTTT.

This chain connects TRBV4-2 to TRBJ1-2, with D possibly matching TRBD1 (5 bases). CDR1 and CDR2 (germline): LGHNA, YNFKEQ. The CDR3 covers 15 residues. V lost 1 base to trimming and J lost 3 bases, with 12 bases between them. The CDR3: CASSQGADSYYGYTF. The CDR3 DNA is TGTGCCAGCAGCCAAGGGGCCGACAGCTACTATGGCTACACCTTC.

V and J are TRBV10-2 and TRBJ2-7; possibly TRBD1 for D (6 bases). The germline V gene has CDR1 WSHSY and CDR2 SAAADI. The CDR3 totals 13 residues. V dropped 8 bases and J dropped 6 bases, with 17 bases sitting between them. In DNA form, the CDR3 reads TGCGCCAGCCGACGGGAAGGGGGTTCCGAGCAGTACTTC. It translates to CASRREGGSEQYF.

This clone was found once. The rearrangement joins TRBV6-1 to TRBJ2-1; weak D call: TRBD2 (6 bases). The V end lost 3 bases, the J end lost 8 bases, and 26 bases lay between the germline ends. Germline V gene lookup returns CDR1 MNHNS and CDR2 SASEGT. This CDR3 is 18 amino acids long. As DNA, the CDR3 is TGTGCCAGCAGTGAGAGGCCAGGCGGGGCTAGCTCTCGGGATGAGCAGTTCTTC. Protein product: CASSERPGGASSRDEQFF.

V gene TRBV10-2 combines with J gene TRBJ2-1; 7 bases align to TRBD2. Per the germline V gene, CDR1 is WSHSY and CDR2 is SAAADI. Trimming at V came to 2 bases and at J to 2 bases, leaving 15 bases not matched to a gene. This CDR3 is 19 amino acids long. CDR3 amino acids: CASSEGLFSRGVTYNEQFF. In nucleotides, the CDR3 is TGCGCCAGCAGTGAGGGACTATTCTCACGGGGGGTTACCTACAATGAGCAGTTCTTC.

The rearrangement uses TRBV27 and TRBJ2-1; 7 bases are shared with TRBD1. From germline, CDR1 is MNHEY and CDR2 SMNVEV (reference sequence). The V and J ends lost 4 bases and 5 bases, in that order; junction bases with no gene match: 5. The CDR3 runs to 14 residues. This chain's CDR3 is CASSYLGQDNEQFF. CDR3 nucleotide sequence: TGTGCCAGCAGTTACCTAGGACAGGACAATGAGCAGTTCTTC.

This chain links TRBV19 with TRBJ1-2; the D is unclear. The ends were cut back, 7 bases at V and 4 bases at J, with 22 bases in the middle. The CDR3 spans 16 residues. CDR1 is LNHDA, CDR2 SQIVND, per germline (reference sequence). CDR3 nucleotide sequence: TGTGCCAGTACAAGGAGGGAATCGGAGTGGTCCTATGGCTACACCTTC. It yields the protein CASTRRESEWSYGYTF.

The chain joins TRBV3-1 (or the pseudogene TRBV3-2) to TRBJ1-3; 9 bases are shared with TRBD1. The V gene end was trimmed by 4 bases and the J gene end by 3 bases; junction bases not matched to a gene: 1. Germline CDR1 LGHDT, CDR2 YNNKEL (reference sequence). The CDR3 spans 14 residues. This CDR3 is CASSRTGVGNTIYF. CDR3 nucleotides: TGTGCCAGCAGCCGGACAGGGGTTGGAAACACCATATATTTT.

The chain has TRBV6-5 and TRBJ1-4; 8 bases match TRBD1. CDR3 length: 15 residues. V was clipped by 1 base and J by 7 bases; unmatched bases: 5. Germline values: CDR1 MNHEY, CDR2 SVGAGI. CDR3 amino acids: CASSYFTGGGEKLFF. CDR3 nucleotide sequence: TGTGCCAGCAGTTACTTCACAGGGGGAGGTGAAAAACTGTTTTTT.

This clone was found a few times. The chain links TRBV28 to TRBJ2-7; TRBD1 matches 11 bases. CDR3 size: 18 residues. Germline CDR1 reads MDHEN; CDR2 reads SYDVKM. The J segment lost 3 bases and the V segment lost 5 bases, leaving 15 bases of the junction unmatched. As DNA, the CDR3 is TGTGCCAGCAGTCTGGTAGGGACAGGGGGACACACGGACTACGAGCAGTACTTC. It translates to CASSLVGTGGHTDYEQYF.